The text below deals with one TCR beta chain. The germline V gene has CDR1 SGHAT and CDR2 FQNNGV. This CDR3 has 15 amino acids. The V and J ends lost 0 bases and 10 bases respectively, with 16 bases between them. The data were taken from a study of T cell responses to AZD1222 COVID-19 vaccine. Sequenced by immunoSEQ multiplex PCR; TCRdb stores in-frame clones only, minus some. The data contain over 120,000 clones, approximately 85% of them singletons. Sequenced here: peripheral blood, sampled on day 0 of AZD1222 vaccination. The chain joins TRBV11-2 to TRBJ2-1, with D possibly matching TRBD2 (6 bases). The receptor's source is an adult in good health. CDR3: CASSLDLLAVLEQFF. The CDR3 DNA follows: TGTGCCAGCAGCTTAGATCTGTTAGCGGTTTTGGAGCAGTTCTTC.